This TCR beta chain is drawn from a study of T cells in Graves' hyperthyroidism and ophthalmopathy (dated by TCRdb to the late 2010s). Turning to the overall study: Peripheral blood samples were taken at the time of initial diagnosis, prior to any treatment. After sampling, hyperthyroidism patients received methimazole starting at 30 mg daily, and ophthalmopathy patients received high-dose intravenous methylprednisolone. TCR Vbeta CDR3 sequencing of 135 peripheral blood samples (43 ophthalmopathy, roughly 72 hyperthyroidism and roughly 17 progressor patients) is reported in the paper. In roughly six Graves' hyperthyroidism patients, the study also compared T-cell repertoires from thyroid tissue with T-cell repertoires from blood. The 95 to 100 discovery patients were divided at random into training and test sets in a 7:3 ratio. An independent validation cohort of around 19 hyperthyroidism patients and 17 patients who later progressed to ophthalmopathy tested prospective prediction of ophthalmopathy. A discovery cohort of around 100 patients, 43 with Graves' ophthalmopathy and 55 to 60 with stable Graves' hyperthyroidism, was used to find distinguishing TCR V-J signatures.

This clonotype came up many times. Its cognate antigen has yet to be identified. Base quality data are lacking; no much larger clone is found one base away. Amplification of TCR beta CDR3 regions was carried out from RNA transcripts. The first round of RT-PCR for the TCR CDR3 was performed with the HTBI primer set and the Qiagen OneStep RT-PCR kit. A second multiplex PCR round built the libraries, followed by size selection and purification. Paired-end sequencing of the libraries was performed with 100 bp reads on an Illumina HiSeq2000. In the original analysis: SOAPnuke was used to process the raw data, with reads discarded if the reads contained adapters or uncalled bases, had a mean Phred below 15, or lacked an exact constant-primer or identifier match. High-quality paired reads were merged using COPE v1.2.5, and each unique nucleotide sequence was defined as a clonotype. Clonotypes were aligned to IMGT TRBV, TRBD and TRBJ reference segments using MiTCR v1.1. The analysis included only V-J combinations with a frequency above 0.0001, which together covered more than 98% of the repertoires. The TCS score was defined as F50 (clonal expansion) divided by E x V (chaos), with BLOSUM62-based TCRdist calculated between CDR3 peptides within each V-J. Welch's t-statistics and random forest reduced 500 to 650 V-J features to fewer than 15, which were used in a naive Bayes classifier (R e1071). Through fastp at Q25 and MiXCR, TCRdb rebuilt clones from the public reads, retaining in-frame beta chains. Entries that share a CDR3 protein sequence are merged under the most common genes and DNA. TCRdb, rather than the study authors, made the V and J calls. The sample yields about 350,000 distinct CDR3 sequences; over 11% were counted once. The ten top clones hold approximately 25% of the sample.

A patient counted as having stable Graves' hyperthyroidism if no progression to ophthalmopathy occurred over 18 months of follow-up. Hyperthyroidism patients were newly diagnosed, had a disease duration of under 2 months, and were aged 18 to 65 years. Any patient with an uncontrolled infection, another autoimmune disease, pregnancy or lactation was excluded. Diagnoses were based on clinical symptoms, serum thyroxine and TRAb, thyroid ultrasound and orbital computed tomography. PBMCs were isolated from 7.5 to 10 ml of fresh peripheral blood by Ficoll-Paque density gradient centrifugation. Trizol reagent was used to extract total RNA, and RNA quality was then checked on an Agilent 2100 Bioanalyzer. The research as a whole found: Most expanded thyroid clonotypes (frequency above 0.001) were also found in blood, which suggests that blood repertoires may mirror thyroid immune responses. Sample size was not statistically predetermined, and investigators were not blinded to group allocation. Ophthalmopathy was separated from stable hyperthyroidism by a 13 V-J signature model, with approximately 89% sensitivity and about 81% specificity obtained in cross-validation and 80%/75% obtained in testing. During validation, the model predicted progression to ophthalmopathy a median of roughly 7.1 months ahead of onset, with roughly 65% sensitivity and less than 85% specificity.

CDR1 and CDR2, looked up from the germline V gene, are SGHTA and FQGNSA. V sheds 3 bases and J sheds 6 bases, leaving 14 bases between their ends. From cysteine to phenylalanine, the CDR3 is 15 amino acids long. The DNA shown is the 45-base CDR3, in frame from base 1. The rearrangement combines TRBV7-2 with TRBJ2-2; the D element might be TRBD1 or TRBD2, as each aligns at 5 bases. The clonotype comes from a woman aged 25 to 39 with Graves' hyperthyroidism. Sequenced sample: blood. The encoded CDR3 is CASSFIEGRAGELFF. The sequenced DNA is TGTGCCAGCAGCTTTATCGAGGGGCGCGCCGGGGAGCTGTTTTTT.